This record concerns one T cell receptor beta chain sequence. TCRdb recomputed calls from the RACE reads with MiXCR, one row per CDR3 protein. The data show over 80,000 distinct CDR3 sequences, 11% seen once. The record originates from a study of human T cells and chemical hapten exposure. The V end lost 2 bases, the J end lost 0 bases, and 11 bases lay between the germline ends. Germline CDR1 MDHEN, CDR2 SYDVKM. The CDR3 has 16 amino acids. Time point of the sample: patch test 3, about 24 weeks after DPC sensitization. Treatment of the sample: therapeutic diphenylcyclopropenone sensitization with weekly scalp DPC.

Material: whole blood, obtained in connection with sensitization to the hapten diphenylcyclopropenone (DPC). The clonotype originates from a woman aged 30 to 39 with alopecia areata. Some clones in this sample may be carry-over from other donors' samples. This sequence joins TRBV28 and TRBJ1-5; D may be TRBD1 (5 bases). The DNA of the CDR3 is TGTGCCAGCAGTTTAATAGGGGACTATAGCAATCAGCCCCAGCATTTT. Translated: CASSLIGDYSNQPQHF.